This record covers a single TCR beta chain. What it recognizes is unknown. Investigators took around 11 milliliters of peripheral blood from every donor. The authors ran a second PCR of about 6 to 11 cycles using a sample-barcoded 5' primer and a J-beta primer mix. Each cDNA molecule carried a tag from a template-switch adaptor that contained 12 random nucleotides. Every sample produced at least 3 million CDR3-containing paired-end reads. TCRdb fed the 5' RACE reads into MiXCR, producing one record per CDR3 protein. Seen here are roughly 1.5 million distinct CDR3 sequences, approximately 43% observed once, and the top ten hold less than 5%. These data originate in a study of blood T cells in healthy people across ages. Study outcomes and limitations: Whereas aged donors had fewer naive CD4+ cells, long-lived donors had more of them and higher diversity.

The germline V and J ends were trimmed by 1 base and 5 bases, with 11 bases remaining between them. Germline V gene data show CDR1 as LGHDT and CDR2 as YNNKEL (reference sequence). The length of the CDR3 is 14 residues. The source material was blood. This receptor was obtained from a woman between 18 and 30 years old in good health. The rearrangement joins TRBV3-1 to TRBJ2-5; maybe TRBD2 (5 bases). CDR3 sequence: CASSQVTGVETQYF. DNA for the CDR3: TGTGCCAGCAGCCAAGTTACCGGGGTGGAGACCCAGTACTTC.